The present T cell receptor (beta chain) was sequenced within a study of T cell clones after liver transplantation. Produced via immunoSEQ multiplex PCR; TCRdb's table is partial and in-frame only. The sample has around 120,000 clones; less than 95% are singletons. The CDR3 loop spans 16 amino acids. Germline lookup yields CDR1 SEHNR and CDR2 FQNEAQ (reference sequence). V lost 7 bases to trimming and J lost 2 bases; unmatched junction nucleotides: 12. Remarks on this clone: As yet, its antigen is unknown.

Overall study findings and caveats: Donor-reactive sequences fell more than third party-reactive ones, suggesting partial deletion.

The clonotype comes from a human patient who received a liver transplant. Some of the T cells might come from the graft donor. The sequenced sample was CD4+ T cells from blood, obtained 12 months after liver transplant. J is TRBJ2-7 and V is TRBV7-9; 9 bases line up with TRBD2. The CDR3 nucleotides read TGTGCCAGCATCCTAGAGGGCGGGAGGGGCACCTACGAGCAGTACTTC. Translated: CASILEGGRGTYEQYF.